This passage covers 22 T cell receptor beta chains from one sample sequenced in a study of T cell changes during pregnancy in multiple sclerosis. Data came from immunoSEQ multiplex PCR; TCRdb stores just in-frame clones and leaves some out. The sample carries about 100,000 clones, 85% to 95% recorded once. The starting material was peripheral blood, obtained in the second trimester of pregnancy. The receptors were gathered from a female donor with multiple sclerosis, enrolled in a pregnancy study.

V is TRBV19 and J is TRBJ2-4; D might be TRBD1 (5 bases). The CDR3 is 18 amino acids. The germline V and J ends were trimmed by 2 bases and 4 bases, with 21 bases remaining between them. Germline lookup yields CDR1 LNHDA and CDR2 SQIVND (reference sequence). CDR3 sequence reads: CASSIIQLQGVGKNIQYF. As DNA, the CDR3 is TGTGCCAGTAGTATAATTCAGTTGCAGGGCGTAGGGAAAAACATTCAGTACTTC.

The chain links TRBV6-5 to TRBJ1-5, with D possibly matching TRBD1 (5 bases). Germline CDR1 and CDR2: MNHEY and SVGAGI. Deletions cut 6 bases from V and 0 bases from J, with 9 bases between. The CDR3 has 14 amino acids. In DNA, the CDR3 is TGTGCCAGCAGCGCGCAGGGTAGCAATCAGCCCCAGCATTTT. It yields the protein CASSAQGSNQPQHF.

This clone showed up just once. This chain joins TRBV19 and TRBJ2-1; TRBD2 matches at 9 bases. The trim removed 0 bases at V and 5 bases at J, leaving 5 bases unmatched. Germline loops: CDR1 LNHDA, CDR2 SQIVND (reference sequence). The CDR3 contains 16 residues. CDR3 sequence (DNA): TGTGCCAGTAGTATAGAGGGCGGGAGGGCCCACAATGAGCAGTTCTTC. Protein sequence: CASSIEGGRAHNEQFF.

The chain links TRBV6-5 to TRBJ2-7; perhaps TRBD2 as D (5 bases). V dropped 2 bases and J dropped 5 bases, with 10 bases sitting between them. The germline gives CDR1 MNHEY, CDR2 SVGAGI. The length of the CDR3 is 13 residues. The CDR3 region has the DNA TGTGCCAGCAGTTACGAGTTAGCGAACGAGCAGTACTTC. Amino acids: CASSYELANEQYF.

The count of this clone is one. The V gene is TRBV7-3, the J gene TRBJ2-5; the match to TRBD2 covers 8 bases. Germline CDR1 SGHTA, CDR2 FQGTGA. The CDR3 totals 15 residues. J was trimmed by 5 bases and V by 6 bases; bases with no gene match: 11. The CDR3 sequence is CASRLGAGGGETQYF. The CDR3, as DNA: TGTGCCAGCAGACTCGGCGCGGGGGGTGGTGAGACCCAGTACTTC. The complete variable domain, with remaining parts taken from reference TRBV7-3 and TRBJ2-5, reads GAGVSQTPSNKVTEKGKYVELRCDPISGHTALYWYRQSLGQGPEFLIYFQGTGAADDSGLPNDRFFAVRPEGSVSTLKIQRTERGDSAVYLCASRLGAGGGETQYFGPGTRLLVL.

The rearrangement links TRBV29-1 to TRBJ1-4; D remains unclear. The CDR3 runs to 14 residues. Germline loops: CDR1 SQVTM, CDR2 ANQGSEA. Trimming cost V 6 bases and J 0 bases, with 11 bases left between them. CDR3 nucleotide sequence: TGCAGCGTCACGATCGGGACAACTAATGAAAAACTGTTTTTT. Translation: CSVTIGTTNEKLFF.

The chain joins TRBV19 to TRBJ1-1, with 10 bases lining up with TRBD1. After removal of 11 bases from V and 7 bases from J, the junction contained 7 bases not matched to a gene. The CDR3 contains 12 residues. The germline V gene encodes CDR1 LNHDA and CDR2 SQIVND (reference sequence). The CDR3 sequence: CAARQGANEAFF. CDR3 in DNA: TGTGCCGCCAGACAGGGGGCCAATGAAGCTTTCTTT.

The chain's CDR3 is CASSLELWDRVNTEAFF. Written as DNA, the CDR3 is TGTGCCAGCAGCTTAGAACTTTGGGACAGGGTGAACACTGAAGCTTTCTTT. The V gene is TRBV7-9, the J gene TRBJ1-1, with 9 nucleotides matching TRBD1. Unmatched junction bases numbered 6, after V lost 1 base and J lost 0 bases. The CDR3 runs 17 residues. Germline V gene data show CDR1 as SEHNR and CDR2 as FQNEAQ (reference sequence).

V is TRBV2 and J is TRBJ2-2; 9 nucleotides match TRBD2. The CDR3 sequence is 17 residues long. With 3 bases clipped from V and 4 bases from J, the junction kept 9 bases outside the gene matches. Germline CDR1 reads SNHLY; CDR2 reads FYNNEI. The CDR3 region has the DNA TGTGCCAGCAGTGAGGCCCGAGGACTAGCGAGCACCGGGGAGCTGTTTTTT. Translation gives CASSEARGLASTGELFF.

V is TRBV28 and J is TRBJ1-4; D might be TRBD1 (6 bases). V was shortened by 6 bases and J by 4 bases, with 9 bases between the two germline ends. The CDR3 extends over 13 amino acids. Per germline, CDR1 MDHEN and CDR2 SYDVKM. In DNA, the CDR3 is TGTGCCAGCAGGAAACAGGGTAATGAAAAACTGTTTTTT. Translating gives CASRKQGNEKLFF.

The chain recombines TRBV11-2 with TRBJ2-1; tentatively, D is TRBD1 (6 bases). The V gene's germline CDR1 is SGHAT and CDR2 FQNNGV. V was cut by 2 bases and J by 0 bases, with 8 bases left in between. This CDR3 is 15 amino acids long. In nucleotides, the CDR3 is TGTGCCAGCAGCTTAACAGGGAGCTCCTACAATGAGCAGTTCTTC. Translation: CASSLTGSSYNEQFF.

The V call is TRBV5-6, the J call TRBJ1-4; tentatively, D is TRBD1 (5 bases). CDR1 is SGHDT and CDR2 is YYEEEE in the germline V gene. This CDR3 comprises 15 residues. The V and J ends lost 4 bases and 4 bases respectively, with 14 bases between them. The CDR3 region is CASSPRGGFNEKLFF. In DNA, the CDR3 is TGTGCCAGCAGCCCCCGGGGGGGGTTTAATGAAAAACTGTTTTTT.

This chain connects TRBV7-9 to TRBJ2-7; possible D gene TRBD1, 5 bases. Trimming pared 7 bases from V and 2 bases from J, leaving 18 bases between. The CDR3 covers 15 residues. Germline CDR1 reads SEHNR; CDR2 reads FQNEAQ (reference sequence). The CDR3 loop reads CASTTRAGLTYEQYF. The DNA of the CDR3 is TGTGCCAGCACTACAAGGGCAGGGCTGACCTACGAGCAGTACTTC.

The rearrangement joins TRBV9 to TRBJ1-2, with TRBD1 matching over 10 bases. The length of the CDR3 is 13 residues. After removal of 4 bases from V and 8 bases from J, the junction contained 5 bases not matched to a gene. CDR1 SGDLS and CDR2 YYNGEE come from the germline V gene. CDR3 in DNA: TGTGCCAGCAGCAAGGGACAGGGGTACGGCTACACCTTC. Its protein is CASSKGQGYGYTF.

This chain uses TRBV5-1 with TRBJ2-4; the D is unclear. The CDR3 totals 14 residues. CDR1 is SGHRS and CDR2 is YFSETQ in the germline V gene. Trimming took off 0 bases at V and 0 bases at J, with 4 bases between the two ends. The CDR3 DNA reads TGCGCCAGCAGCTTGGGTCTAGCCAAAAACATTCAGTACTTC. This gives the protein CASSLGLAKNIQYF. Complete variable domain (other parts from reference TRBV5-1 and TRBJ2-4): KAGVTQTPRYLIKTRGQQVTLSCSPISGHRSVSWYQQTPGQGLQFLFEYFSETQRNKGNFPGRFSGRQFSNSRSEMNVSTLELGDSALYLCASSLGLAKNIQYFGAGTRLSVL.

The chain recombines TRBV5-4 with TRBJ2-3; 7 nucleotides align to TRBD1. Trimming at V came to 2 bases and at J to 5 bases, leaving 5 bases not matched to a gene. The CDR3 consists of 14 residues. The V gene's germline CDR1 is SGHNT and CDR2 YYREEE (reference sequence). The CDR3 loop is CASSLGGAEDTQYF. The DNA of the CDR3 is TGTGCCAGCAGCTTAGGGGGCGCGGAAGATACGCAGTATTTT.

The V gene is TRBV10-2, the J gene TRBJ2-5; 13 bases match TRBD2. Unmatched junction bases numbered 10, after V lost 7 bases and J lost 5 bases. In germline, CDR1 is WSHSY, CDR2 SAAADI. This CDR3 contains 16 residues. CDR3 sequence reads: CASTGAGTSGKETQYF. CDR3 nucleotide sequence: TGCGCCAGCACGGGGGCCGGGACTAGCGGGAAGGAGACCCAGTACTTC.

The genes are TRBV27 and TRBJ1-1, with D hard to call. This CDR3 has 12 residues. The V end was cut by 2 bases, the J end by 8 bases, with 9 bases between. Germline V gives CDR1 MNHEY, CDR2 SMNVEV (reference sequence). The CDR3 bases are TGTGCCAGCAGTTTAATTGGGCAGGAAGCTTTCTTT. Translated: CASSLIGQEAFF.

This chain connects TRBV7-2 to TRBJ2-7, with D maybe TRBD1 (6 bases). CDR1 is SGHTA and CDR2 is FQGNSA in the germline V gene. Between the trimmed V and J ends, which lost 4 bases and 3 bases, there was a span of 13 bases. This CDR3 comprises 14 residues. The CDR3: CASSSGHGSYEQYF. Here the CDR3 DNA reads TGTGCCAGCAGCTCGGGACACGGAAGCTACGAGCAGTACTTC. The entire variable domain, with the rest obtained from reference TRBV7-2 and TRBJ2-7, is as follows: GAGVSQSPSNKVTEKGKDVELRCDPISGHTALYWYRQSLGQGLEFLIYFQGNSAPDKSGLPSDRFSAERTGGSVSTLTIQRTQQEDSAVYLCASSSGHGSYEQYFGPGTRLTVT.

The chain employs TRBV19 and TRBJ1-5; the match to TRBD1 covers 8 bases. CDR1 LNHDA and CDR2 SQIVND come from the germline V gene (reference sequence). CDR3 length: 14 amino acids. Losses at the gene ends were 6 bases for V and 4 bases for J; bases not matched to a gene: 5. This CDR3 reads CASRRGQGNQPQHF. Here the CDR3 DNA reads TGTGCCAGTAGACGCGGACAGGGAAATCAGCCCCAGCATTTT. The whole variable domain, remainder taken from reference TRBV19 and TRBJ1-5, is DGGITQSPKYLFRKEGQNVTLSCEQNLNHDAMYWYRQDPGQGLRLIYYSQIVNDFQKGDIAEGYSVSREKKESFPLTVTSAQKNPTAFYLCASRRGQGNQPQHFGDGTRLSIL.

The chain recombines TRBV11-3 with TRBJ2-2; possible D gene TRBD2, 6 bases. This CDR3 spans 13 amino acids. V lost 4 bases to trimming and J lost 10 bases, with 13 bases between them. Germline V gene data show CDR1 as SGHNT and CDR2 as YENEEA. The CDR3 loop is CASSYLTGEELFF. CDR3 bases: TGTGCCAGCAGCTACCTTACGGGGGAGGAGCTGTTTTTT.

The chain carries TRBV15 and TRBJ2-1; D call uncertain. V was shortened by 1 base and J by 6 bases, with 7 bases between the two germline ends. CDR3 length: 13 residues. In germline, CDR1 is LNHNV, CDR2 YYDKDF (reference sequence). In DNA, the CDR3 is TGTGCCACCAGCAGAGGTCCTCGCAATGAGCAGTTCTTC. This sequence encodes CATSRGPRNEQFF.